This is a list of T cell receptor beta chains from one sample in a study of blood T cell repertoires in COVID-19. The table came from immunoSEQ multiplex PCR; TCRdb's copy has only in-frame clones and leaves some out. This table has approximately 150,000 clones, 75% to 90% appearing once. What was sequenced was peripheral blood. These receptor sequences come from a man between 18 and 29 years old with COVID-19, enrolled during active disease. Each CDR3 is given with its conserved first and last residue. A D gene is named only where the DNA matches it firmly. Not every row has a clone size; where given, it reads once, few, many or a size class.

abundance,d_gene,j_gene,v_gene,len,CDR3nt,CDR3aa
NA,NA,TRBJ1-2,TRBV28,15,TGTGCCAGCAGTTTGGTCTTCGGACTTCCGGGGGGCTACACCTTC,CASSLVFGLPGGYTF
NA,NA,TRBJ1-5,TRBV10-3,13,TGTGCCATCAGTGACTCAGATCGCCAGCCCCAGCATTTT,CAISDSDRQPQHF
NA,TRBD2,TRBJ2-7,TRBV5-4,18,TGTGCCAGCAGCATCGCCGAGTCCAGCGGGAGGTTTTCCTACGAGCAGTACTTC,CASSIAESSGRFSYEQYF
NA,TRBD2,TRBJ2-1,TRBV4-3,17,TGCGCCAGCAGCCAAGGGACTAGCGGGAGGAACTACAATGAGCAGTTCTTC,CASSQGTSGRNYNEQFF
NA,TRBD2,TRBJ2-1,TRBV19,14,TGTGCCAGTAGTCCGGGACTAGTATACACTGAGCAGTTCTTC,CASSPGLVYTEQFF
NA,NA,TRBJ2-7,TRBV4-1,13,TGCGCCAGCAGCCAAGTGGCAGCCTACGAGCAGTACTTC,CASSQVAAYEQYF
NA,NA,TRBJ2-7,TRBV9,14,TGTGCCAGCAGCGCGGAGACAGGTTCTGTGGAGCAGTACTTC,CASSAETGSVEQYF
NA,TRBD2,TRBJ2-7,TRBV6-5,14,TGTGCCAGTTCGGGACTAGCGGGAGTCTTTGAGCAGTACTTC,CASSGLAGVFEQYF
NA,NA,TRBJ1-4,TRBV28,11,TGTGCCAGCCAACGCGGCGAAAAACTGTTTTTT,CASQRGEKLFF
NA,TRBD1,TRBJ2-7,TRBV9,11,TGTGCCAGTGGGACAGGGCCCGAGCAGTACTTC,CASGTGPEQYF
once,NA,TRBJ2-7,TRBV27,13,TGTGCCAGCAGTTTTTCCATTTCCTACGAGCAGTACTTC,CASSFSISYEQYF
few,NA,TRBJ2-2,TRBV5-4,12,TGTGCCAGCAGCTACATAACCGGGGAGCTGTTTTTT,CASSYITGELFF
NA,NA,TRBJ1-5,TRBV19,17,TGTGCCAGTAGTATAAAAGCGAACAGGGTCGGCAATCAGCCCCAGCATTTT,CASSIKANRVGNQPQHF
few,TRBD1,TRBJ1-2,TRBV9,15,TGTGCCAGCAGCGTAGTCCCAGGGGGCAAGGATGGCTACACCTTC,CASSVVPGGKDGYTF
once,TRBD1,TRBJ1-5,TRBV4-1,14,TGCGCCAGCAGCCAAGTGAGGGGGCAGGAGCCCCAGCATTTT,CASSQVRGQEPQHF
NA,TRBD2,TRBJ2-2,TRBV9,16,TGTGCCAGCAGCGTAGATGGGACTAGCCGGTCCGGGGAGCTGTTTTTT,CASSVDGTSRSGELFF
NA,NA,TRBJ2-7,TRBV5-4,14,TGTGCCAGCAGCGAGACAGGAGACCCCCACGAGCAGTACTTC,CASSETGDPHEQYF
once,TRBD1,TRBJ2-3,TRBV2,16,TGTGCCAGCAGGGATACAGGGGACCCGAGCACAGATACGCAGTATTTT,CASRDTGDPSTDTQYF
NA,TRBD2,TRBJ2-2,TRBV7-9,14,TGTGCCAGCAGCTCCAGCGGGAGGGCCGGGGAGCTGTTTTTT,CASSSSGRAGELFF
NA,NA,TRBJ2-1,TRBV11-3,14,TGTGCCAGCAGCTCTGGGGGACTGCTCAATGAGCAGTTCTTC,CASSSGGLLNEQFF
NA,TRBD1,TRBJ1-6,TRBV4-3,15,TGCGCCAGCAGCCAAATGACAGGGGGTTATTCACCCCTCCACTTT,CASSQMTGGYSPLHF
NA,TRBD2,TRBJ2-1,TRBV7-3,14,TGTGCCAGCAGCTCAGCGGGAGGGCCTGATGAGCAGTTCTTC,CASSSAGGPDEQFF
NA,NA,TRBJ2-5,TRBV11-2,15,TGTGCCAGCAGCCCGCGGGGGCAGGGCCGGGAGACCCAGTACTTC,CASSPRGQGRETQYF
NA,NA,TRBJ2-2,TRBV29-1,17,TGCAGCGTTGAATCGCTCGCGGGGGCTGGCGGGACCGGGGAGCTGTTTTTT,CSVESLAGAGGTGELFF
NA,NA,TRBJ2-7,TRBV6-2/TRBV6-3,16,TGTGCCAGCAGTTCGTTCTTTGCCCCTAGCGCCTACGAGCAGTACTTC,CASSSFFAPSAYEQYF
NA,TRBD1,TRBJ2-7,TRBV29-1,14,TGCAGCGTTGAAACAACAGGGGGGATCCACGAGCAGTACTTC,CSVETTGGIHEQYF
once,TRBD2,TRBJ2-1,TRBV6-4,14,TGTGCCAGCAGCGCGGTAGCGGGAGCGTTTGAGCAGTTCTTC,CASSAVAGAFEQFF
NA,NA,TRBJ2-7,TRBV27,15,TGTGCCAGCAGTCCACAAGGGGGGGCGGCCTACGAGCAGTACTTC,CASSPQGGAAYEQYF
NA,NA,TRBJ1-2,TRBV27,13,TGTGCCAGCAGTTTGACCGGGGGGCATGGCTACACCTTC,CASSLTGGHGYTF
NA,TRBD1,TRBJ2-7,TRBV7-2,15,TGTGCCAGCAGCCGCGGACAGGGGGGTGGGTACGAGCAGTACTTC,CASSRGQGGGYEQYF
NA,TRBD1,TRBJ2-1,TRBV5-1,14,TGCGCCAGCAGCTCGGGACAGGACTACAATGAGCAGTTCTTC,CASSSGQDYNEQFF
NA,NA,TRBJ2-1,TRBV6-6,15,TGTGCCAGCAGTTCCGGAGCTAGCCTCTACAATGAGCAGTTCTTC,CASSSGASLYNEQFF
NA,TRBD2,TRBJ2-7,TRBV12-3/TRBV12-4,12,TGTGCCAGCAGCCGTACTAGCGCCGAGCAGTACTTC,CASSRTSAEQYF
NA,NA,TRBJ2-2,TRBV4-3,15,TGCGCCAGCAGCCACTGGGCCTCGAACACCGGGGAGCTGTTTTTT,CASSHWASNTGELFF
NA,NA,TRBJ2-7,TRBV11-2,13,TGTGCCAGCAGCTTAGACAGGTCCTACGAGCAGTACTTC,CASSLDRSYEQYF
NA,NA,TRBJ1-3,TRBV28,16,TGTGCCAGCAGTGCCCCACAGGGAAGCCCTGGAAACACCATATATTTT,CASSAPQGSPGNTIYF
NA,NA,TRBJ2-1,TRBV9,19,TGTGCCAGCAGCTCACCTCTTGTCAGTGGGAGATCCGCCTACAATGAGCAGTTCTTC,CASSSPLVSGRSAYNEQFF
NA,TRBD2,TRBJ2-1,TRBV5-4,15,TGTGCCAGCAGCCAAAGGACTAGCGGGGGCTATGAGCAGTTCTTC,CASSQRTSGGYEQFF
NA,TRBD2,TRBJ2-1,TRBV4-3,15,TGCGCCAGCAGCCCCGGCGATAGCGGGAGTTATGAGCAGTTCTTC,CASSPGDSGSYEQFF
NA,NA,TRBJ1-1,TRBV12-5,13,TGTGCTAGTGGTTTCGGGGGGGCCGCTGAAGCTTTCTTT,CASGFGGAAEAFF